Listed below are T cell receptor beta chains from one sample, sequenced in a study of PD-L1 blockade in urothelial cancer. Clones were sequenced by immunoSEQ multiplex PCR, and TCRdb holds only the in-frame ones, with some missing. Here the sample spans 38,000 or so clones, 85% being singletons. The sample in question was PBMCs, obtained around atezolizumab (anti-PD-L1) treatment. The receptors come from a man aged 80 or over with urothelial cancer. The CDR3 runs from the conserved cysteine through the conserved F or W. D genes are given only for firm matches. Size is stated for part of the rows, as once, few or many counts, or as a class when the clone is expanded.

D gene	V gene	J gene	clone size	CDR3 protein	CDR3 DNA
TRBD2	TRBV19	TRBJ2-3	-	CASTGRATDTQYF	TGTGCCAGTACCGGGAGGGCCACAGATACGCAGTATTTT
TRBD2	TRBV2	TRBJ2-7	-	CASRPHLWRGGYEQYF	TGTGCCAGCAGGCCCCACCTCTGGCGGGGGGGCTACGAGCAGTACTTC
-	TRBV5-1	TRBJ1-2	few	CASSYDLNYGYTF	TGCGCCAGCAGCTATGATCTAAACTATGGCTACACCTTC
-	TRBV7-9	TRBJ2-2	few	CASSLSGLGRANTGELFF	TGTGCCAGCAGCTTATCCGGGCTCGGCAGGGCCAACACCGGGGAGCTGTTTTTT
TRBD2	TRBV7-2	TRBJ2-3	-	CASSRERLAGGQGTQYF	TGTGCCAGCAGCCGAGAACGACTAGCGGGAGGGCAAGGTACGCAGTATTTT
-	TRBV6-6	TRBJ1-1	medium-sized	CASRQLSETEAFF	TGTGCCAGCAGACAGTTATCCGAAACTGAAGCTTTCTTT
TRBD1	TRBV5-4	TRBJ2-5	few	CASSLSGGEETQYF	TGTGCCAGCAGCTTGTCAGGGGGCGAAGAGACCCAGTACTTC
TRBD2	TRBV5-1	TRBJ2-2	-	CASSSGGFTGELFF	TGCGCCAGCAGCTCGGGGGGGTTCACCGGGGAGCTGTTTTTT
TRBD2	TRBV14	TRBJ2-3	-	CASSRIAGTSSTDTQYF	TGTGCCAGCAGCCGCATAGCGGGGACTTCTAGCACAGATACGCAGTATTTT
TRBD1	TRBV7-2	TRBJ1-1	-	CASSFVTGAVEAFF	TGTGCCAGCAGTTTTGTGACAGGGGCTGTGGAAGCTTTCTTT
TRBD2	TRBV7-2	TRBJ2-7	-	CASSPRTSGPYEQYF	TGTGCCAGCAGCCCACGGACTAGCGGCCCCTACGAGCAGTACTTC
TRBD1	TRBV28	TRBJ2-7	few	CASSILGQGSYEQYF	TGTGCCAGCAGTATCCTGGGACAGGGCTCCTACGAGCAGTACTTC
TRBD1	TRBV19	TRBJ1-1	-	CASRTQGDTEAFF	TGTGCCAGTAGGACACAGGGGGACACTGAAGCTTTCTTT
-	TRBV10-3	TRBJ1-2	-	CAISVGGGNYGYTF	TGTGCCATCAGTGTCGGAGGAGGTAACTATGGCTACACCTTC
-	TRBV2	TRBJ2-3	-	CASSDGGSVHTQYF	TGTGCCAGCAGTGACGGGGGATCCGTGCATACGCAGTATTTT
-	TRBV5-1	TRBJ1-5	-	CASSLEGGGHQPQHF	TGCGCCAGCAGCTTGGAAGGGGGGGGGCATCAGCCCCAGCATTTT
TRBD1	TRBV5-6	TRBJ2-7	-	CASSLAGTGYEQYF	TGTGCCAGCAGCTTGGCCGGGACAGGCTACGAGCAGTACTTC
-	TRBV7-2	TRBJ2-1	-	CASSSRVGQPDNEQFF	TGTGCCAGCAGCTCCAGGGTTGGGCAACCGGACAATGAGCAGTTCTTC
TRBD1	TRBV27	TRBJ2-1	-	CASSPWSATGPNEQFF	TGTGCCAGCAGTCCCTGGAGCGCGACAGGGCCCAATGAGCAGTTCTTC
-	TRBV16	TRBJ1-5	once	CASSQDQGASQPQHF	TGTGCCAGCAGCCAAGATCAAGGGGCAAGTCAGCCCCAGCATTTT
TRBD1	TRBV10-1	TRBJ2-3	-	CASSGATGADTQYF	TGCGCCAGCAGTGGGGCGACAGGGGCAGATACGCAGTATTTT
TRBD2	TRBV9	TRBJ2-1	-	CASSAQGREVVNEQFF	TGTGCCAGCAGCGCCCAAGGGCGGGAGGTCGTAAATGAGCAGTTCTTC
TRBD1	TRBV6-1	TRBJ1-5	-	CASRRTGERNQPQHF	TGTGCCAGCAGACGGACAGGGGAGAGGAATCAGCCCCAGCATTTT
-	TRBV18	TRBJ2-7	-	CASSPSGDYEQYF	TGTGCCAGCTCACCCTCGGGAGACTACGAGCAGTACTTC
TRBD1	TRBV11-3	TRBJ2-7	-	CASSLGDRGNEQYF	TGTGCCAGCAGCTTAGGAGACAGGGGGAACGAGCAGTACTTC
TRBD1	TRBV5-6	TRBJ1-2	-	CASRKAGGYGYTF	TGTGCCAGCAGGAAGGCAGGGGGCTATGGCTACACCTTC
TRBD1	TRBV28	TRBJ1-4	-	CASSRDSNEKLFF	TGTGCCAGCAGCCGGGACAGTAATGAAAAACTGTTTTTT
TRBD1	TRBV7-9	TRBJ2-3	-	CASSLGQGGTDTQYF	TGTGCCAGCAGCCTAGGACAGGGGGGCACAGATACGCAGTATTTT